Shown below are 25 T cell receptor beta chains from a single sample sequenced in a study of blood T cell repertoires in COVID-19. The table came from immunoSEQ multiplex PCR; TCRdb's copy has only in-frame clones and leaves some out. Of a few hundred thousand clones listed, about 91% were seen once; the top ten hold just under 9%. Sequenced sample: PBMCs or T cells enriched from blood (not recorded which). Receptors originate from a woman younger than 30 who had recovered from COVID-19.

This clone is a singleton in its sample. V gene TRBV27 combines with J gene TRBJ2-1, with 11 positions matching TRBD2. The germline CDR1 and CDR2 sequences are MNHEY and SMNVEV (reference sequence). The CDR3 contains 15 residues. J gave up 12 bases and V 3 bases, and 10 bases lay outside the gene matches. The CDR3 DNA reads TGTGCCAGCAGTTTCGGGCTAGCGGGAGGAGTGGCGCAGTTCTTC. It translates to CASSFGLAGGVAQFF.

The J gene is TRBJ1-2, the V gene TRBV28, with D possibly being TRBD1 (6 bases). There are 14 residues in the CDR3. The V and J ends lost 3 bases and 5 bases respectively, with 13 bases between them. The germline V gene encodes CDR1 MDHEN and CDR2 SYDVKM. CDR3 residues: CASSFGGAYYGYTF. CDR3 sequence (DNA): TGTGCCAGCAGTTTCGGGGGGGCCTATTATGGCTACACCTTC.

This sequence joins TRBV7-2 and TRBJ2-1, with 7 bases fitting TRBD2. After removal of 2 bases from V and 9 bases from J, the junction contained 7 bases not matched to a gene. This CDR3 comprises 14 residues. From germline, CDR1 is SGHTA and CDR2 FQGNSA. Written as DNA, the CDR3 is TGTGCCAGCAGCTTACCCCGGGGGGACGGTGAGCAGTTCTTC. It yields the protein CASSLPRGDGEQFF.

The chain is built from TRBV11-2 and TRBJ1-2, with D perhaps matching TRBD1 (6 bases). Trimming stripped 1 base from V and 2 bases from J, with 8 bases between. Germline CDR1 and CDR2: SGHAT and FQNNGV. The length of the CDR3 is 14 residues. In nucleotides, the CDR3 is TGTGCCAGCAGCTTAGGGCAGGGGAACTATGGCTACACCTTC. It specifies CASSLGQGNYGYTF.

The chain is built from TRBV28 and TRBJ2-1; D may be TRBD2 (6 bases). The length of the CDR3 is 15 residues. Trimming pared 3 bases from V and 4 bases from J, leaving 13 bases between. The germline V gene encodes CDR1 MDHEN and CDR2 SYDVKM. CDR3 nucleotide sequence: TGTGCCAGCAGTTTGGCGGGACCCCGATACAATGAGCAGTTCTTC. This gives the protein CASSLAGPRYNEQFF.

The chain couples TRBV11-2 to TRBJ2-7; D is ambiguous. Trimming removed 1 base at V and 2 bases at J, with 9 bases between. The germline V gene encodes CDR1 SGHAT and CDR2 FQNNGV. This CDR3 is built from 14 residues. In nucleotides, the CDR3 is TGTGCCAGCAGCTTAGCGGTCACCCCCTACGAGCAGTACTTC. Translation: CASSLAVTPYEQYF. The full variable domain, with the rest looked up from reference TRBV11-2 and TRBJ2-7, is EAGVAQSPRYKIIEKRQSVAFWCNPISGHATLYWYQQILGQGPKLLIQFQNNGVVDDSQLPKDRFSAERLKGVDSTLKIQPAKLEDSAVYLCASSLAVTPYEQYFGPGTRLTVT.

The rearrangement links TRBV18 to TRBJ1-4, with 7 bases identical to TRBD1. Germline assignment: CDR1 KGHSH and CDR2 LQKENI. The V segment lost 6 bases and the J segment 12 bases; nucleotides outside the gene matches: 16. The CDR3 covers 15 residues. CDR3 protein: CASSETGQPGGQLFF. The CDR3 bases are TGTGCCAGCTCCGAAACGGGACAGCCGGGTGGACAACTGTTTTTT.

CDR3 nucleotides: TGCGCCAGCAGCTTGTTCACGGGGAGCAATCAGCCCCAGCATTTT. Protein: CASSLFTGSNQPQHF. This sequence joins TRBV5-1 and TRBJ1-5, with D unresolved. The CDR3 length is 15 residues. V was pared by 1 base and J by 1 base, with 9 bases between. Germline CDR1 is SGHRS and CDR2 is YFSETQ.

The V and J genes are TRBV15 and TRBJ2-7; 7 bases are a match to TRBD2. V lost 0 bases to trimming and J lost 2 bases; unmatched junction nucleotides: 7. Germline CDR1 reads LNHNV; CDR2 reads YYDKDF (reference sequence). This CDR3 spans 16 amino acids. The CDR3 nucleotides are TGTGCCACCAGCAGAGAACGTACCGGGACTACCTACGAGCAGTACTTC. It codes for CATSRERTGTTYEQYF.

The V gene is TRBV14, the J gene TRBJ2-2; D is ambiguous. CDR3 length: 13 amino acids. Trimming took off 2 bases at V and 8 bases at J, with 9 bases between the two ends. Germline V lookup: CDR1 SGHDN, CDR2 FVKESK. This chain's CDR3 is CASSQHSRGELFF. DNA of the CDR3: TGTGCCAGCAGCCAACACTCGAGGGGGGAGCTGTTTTTT.

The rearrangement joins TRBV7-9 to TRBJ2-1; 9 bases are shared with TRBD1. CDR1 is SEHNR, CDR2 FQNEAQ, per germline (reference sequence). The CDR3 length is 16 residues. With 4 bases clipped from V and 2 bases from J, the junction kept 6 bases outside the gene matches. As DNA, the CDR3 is TGTGCCAGCAGCTCCGGGACAGGGAGGGCCTACAATGAGCAGTTCTTC. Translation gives CASSSGTGRAYNEQFF.

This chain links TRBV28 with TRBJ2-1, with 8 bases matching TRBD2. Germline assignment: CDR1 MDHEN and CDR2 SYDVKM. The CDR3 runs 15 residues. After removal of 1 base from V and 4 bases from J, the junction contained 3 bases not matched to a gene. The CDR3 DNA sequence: TGTGCCAGCAGTTTATCTGCGGGGGGATACAATGAGCAGTTCTTC. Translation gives CASSLSAGGYNEQFF.

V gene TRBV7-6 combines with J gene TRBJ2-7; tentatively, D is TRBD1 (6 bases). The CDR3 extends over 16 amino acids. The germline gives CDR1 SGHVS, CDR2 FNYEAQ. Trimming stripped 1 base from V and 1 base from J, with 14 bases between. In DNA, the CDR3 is TGTGCCAGCAGCTTAGTACGGACAGCCGCTTCCTACGAGCAGTACTTC. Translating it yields CASSLVRTAASYEQYF.

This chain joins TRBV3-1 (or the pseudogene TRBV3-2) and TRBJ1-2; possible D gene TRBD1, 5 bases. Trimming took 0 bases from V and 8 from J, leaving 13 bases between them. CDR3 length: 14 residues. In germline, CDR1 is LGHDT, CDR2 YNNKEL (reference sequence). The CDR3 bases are TGTGCCAGCAGCCAAGATACGGCAGGGAAAGGCTACACCTTC. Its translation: CASSQDTAGKGYTF.

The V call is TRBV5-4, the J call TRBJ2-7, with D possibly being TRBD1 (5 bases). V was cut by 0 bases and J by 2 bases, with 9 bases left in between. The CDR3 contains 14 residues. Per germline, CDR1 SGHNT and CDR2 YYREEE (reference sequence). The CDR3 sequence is CASSLETVTYEQYF. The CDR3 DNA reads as TGTGCCAGCAGCTTGGAGACAGTCACCTACGAGCAGTACTTC.

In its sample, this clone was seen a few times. CDR3 coding DNA: TGTGCCAGCAGCCAAGAAGGAGCCTGGGATGAGCAGTTCTTC. Translation gives CASSQEGAWDEQFF. The chain has TRBV14 and TRBJ2-1; D remains unclear. The length of the CDR3 is 14 residues. The V gene lost 0 bases and the J gene lost 8 bases, with 11 bases spanning the gap. Per germline, CDR1 SGHDN and CDR2 FVKESK. The variable domain in full, with the rest retrieved from reference TRBV14 and TRBJ2-1, is EAGVTQFPSHSVIEKGQTVTLRCDPISGHDNLYWYRRVMGKEIKFLLHFVKESKQDESGMPNNRFLAERTGGTYSTLKVQPAELEDSGVYFCASSQEGAWDEQFFGPGTRLTVL.

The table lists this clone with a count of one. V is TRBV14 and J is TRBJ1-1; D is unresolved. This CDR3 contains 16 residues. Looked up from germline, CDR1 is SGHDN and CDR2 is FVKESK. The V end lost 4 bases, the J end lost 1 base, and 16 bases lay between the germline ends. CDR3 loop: CASSRPKQTRNTEAFF. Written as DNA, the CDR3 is TGTGCCAGCAGCCGGCCAAAACAGACGCGGAACACTGAAGCTTTCTTT.

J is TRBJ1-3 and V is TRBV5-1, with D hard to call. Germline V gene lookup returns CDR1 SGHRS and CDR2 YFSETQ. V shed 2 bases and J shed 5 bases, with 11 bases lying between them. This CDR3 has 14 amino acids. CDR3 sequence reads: CASSFSGERNTIYF. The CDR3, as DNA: TGCGCCAGCAGCTTTAGTGGGGAGAGAAACACCATATATTTT.

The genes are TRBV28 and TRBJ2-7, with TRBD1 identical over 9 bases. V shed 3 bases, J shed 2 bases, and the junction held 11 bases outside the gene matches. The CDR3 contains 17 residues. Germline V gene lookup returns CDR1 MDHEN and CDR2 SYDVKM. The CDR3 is CASSLTLARDRAYEQYF. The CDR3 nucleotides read TGTGCCAGCAGTTTGACTCTTGCCCGGGACAGGGCCTACGAGCAGTACTTC. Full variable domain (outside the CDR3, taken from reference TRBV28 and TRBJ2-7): DVKVTQSSRYLVKRTGEKVFLECVQDMDHENMFWYRQDPGLGLRLIYFSYDVKMKEKGDIPEGYSVSREKKERFSLILESASTNQTSMYLCASSLTLARDRAYEQYFGPGTRLTVT.

CDR3 residues: CASSSQPDTGGTDTQYF. CDR3 sequence (DNA): TGTGCCAGTAGTTCACAGCCCGACACGGGGGGCACAGATACGCAGTATTTT. The genes are TRBV19 and TRBJ2-3, with D perhaps matching TRBD2 (6 bases). The CDR3 spans 17 residues. V gave up 5 bases and J gave up 1 base, with 19 bases separating them. Germline V gene lookup returns CDR1 LNHDA and CDR2 SQIVND (reference sequence).

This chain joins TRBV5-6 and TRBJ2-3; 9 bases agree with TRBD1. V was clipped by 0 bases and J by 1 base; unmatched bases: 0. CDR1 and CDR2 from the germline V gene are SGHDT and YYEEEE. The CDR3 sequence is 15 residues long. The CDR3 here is CASSLGTGGTDTQYF. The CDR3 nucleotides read TGTGCCAGCAGCTTGGGGACAGGGGGCACAGATACGCAGTATTTT.

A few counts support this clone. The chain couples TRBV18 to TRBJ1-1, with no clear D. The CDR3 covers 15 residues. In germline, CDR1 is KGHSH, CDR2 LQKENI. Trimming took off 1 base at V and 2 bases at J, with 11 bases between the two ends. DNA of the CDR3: TGTGCCAGCTCACCACGGCACAGTCAAAACACTGAAGCTTTCTTT. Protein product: CASSPRHSQNTEAFF.

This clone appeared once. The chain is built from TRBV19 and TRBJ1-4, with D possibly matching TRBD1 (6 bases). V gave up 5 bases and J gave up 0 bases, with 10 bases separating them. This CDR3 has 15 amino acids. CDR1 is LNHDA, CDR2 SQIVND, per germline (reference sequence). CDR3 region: CASSRTVSTNEKLFF. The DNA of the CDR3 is TGTGCCAGTAGTCGGACAGTTTCAACTAATGAAAAACTGTTTTTT.

The CDR3 loop is CAISESWGRDGYTF. The CDR3 bases are TGTGCCATCAGTGAGTCGTGGGGGAGGGATGGCTACACCTTC. This chain joins TRBV10-3 and TRBJ1-2; a weak D match, TRBD1 (5 bases). The CDR3 is 14 amino acids. Germline V CDR1 and CDR2: ENHRY, SYGVKD. Trimming pared 0 bases from V and 6 bases from J, leaving 11 bases between.

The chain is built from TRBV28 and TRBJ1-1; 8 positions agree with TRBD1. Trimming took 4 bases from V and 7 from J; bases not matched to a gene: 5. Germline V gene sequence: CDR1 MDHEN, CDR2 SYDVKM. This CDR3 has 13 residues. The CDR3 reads CASSYPGTGEAFF. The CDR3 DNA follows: TGTGCCAGCAGTTACCCCGGGACAGGTGAAGCTTTCTTT.